Presented here are 20 T cell receptor beta chains from one specimen sequenced in a study of blood T cell repertoires in COVID-19. Clones were read by immunoSEQ multiplex PCR, and TCRdb kept only the in-frame ones, dropping some. Here the sample spans 95,000 to 150,000 clones, roughly 80% being singletons. Sequencing input: peripheral blood. Receptors originate from a human donor in a cohort sampled during active COVID-19.

The chain combines TRBV27 with TRBJ1-1; D uncertain. The V end lost 5 bases, the J end lost 0 bases, and 13 bases lay between the germline ends. Germline CDR1 is MNHEY and CDR2 is SMNVEV (reference sequence). The CDR3 spans 15 residues. Written as DNA, the CDR3 is TGTGCCAGCAGTAGTTTGAGGAATTTGAACACTGAAGCTTTCTTT. As protein: CASSSLRNLNTEAFF.

The CDR3 sequence is CASSSIWPGQQYGYTF. The CDR3 coding sequence is TGTGCCAGCAGCTCCATCTGGCCCGGACAGCAGTATGGCTACACCTTC. The chain employs TRBV11-2 and TRBJ1-2, with D perhaps TRBD1 (6 bases). CDR3 size: 16 residues. Germline V CDR1 and CDR2: SGHAT, FQNNGV. The V end was cut by 4 bases, the J end by 5 bases, with 20 bases between.

The chain couples TRBV7-2 to TRBJ1-1; D is perhaps TRBD1 (5 bases). Per the germline V gene, CDR1 is SGHTA and CDR2 is FQGNSA. The CDR3 is 14 residues long. V shed 5 bases and J shed 7 bases, with 17 bases lying between them. CDR3 in DNA: TGTGCCAGCAGCCCTGCCCGGGGGTATTTTGAAGCTTTCTTT. It translates to CASSPARGYFEAFF.

The chain carries TRBV7-2 and TRBJ2-7, with D hard to call. Trimming left V 5 bases short and J 3 bases short, with 14 bases between. This CDR3 has 14 amino acids. Per germline, CDR1 SGHTA and CDR2 FQGNSA. CDR3: CASSLDINLYEQYF. Here the CDR3 DNA reads TGTGCCAGCAGCCTTGACATCAACCTCTACGAGCAGTACTTC.

The count of this clone is one. The genes are TRBV28 and TRBJ1-5, with D uncertain. The CDR3 has 12 residues. Germline loops: CDR1 MDHEN, CDR2 SYDVKM. V gave up 5 bases and J gave up 4 bases, with 6 bases separating them. The CDR3 spells CASSEVNQPQHF. For the CDR3, the DNA is TGTGCCAGCAGTGAGGTAAATCAGCCCCAGCATTTT.

The rearrangement joins TRBV28 to TRBJ1-5; D remains ambiguous. In germline, CDR1 is MDHEN, CDR2 SYDVKM. This CDR3 spans 13 amino acids. Between the trimmed V and J ends, which lost 2 bases and 4 bases, there was a span of 6 bases. The CDR3 DNA sequence: TGTGCCAGCAGTTTAAACAGAAATCAGCCCCAGCATTTT. Amino acid sequence: CASSLNRNQPQHF.

This clone turned up a few times. J is TRBJ1-3 and V is TRBV7-9; tentatively, D is TRBD1 (6 bases). The V end was cut by 6 bases, the J end by 0 bases, with 9 bases between. The CDR3 is 14 residues long. Germline lookup yields CDR1 SEHNR and CDR2 FQNEAQ (reference sequence). In nucleotides, the CDR3 is TGTGCCAGCAGACTACAGGGCTCTGGAAACACCATATATTTT. This translates into CASRLQGSGNTIYF.

The chain is built from TRBV6-5 and TRBJ2-1; D is perhaps TRBD2 (6 bases). Germline V gives CDR1 MNHEY, CDR2 SVGAGI. V was shortened by 6 bases and J by 7 bases, with 16 bases between the two germline ends. This CDR3 comprises 14 residues. This chain's CDR3 is CASRTLLAGNEQFF. As DNA, the CDR3 is TGTGCCAGCAGGACCTTACTAGCAGGAAATGAGCAGTTCTTC.

V is TRBV7-9 and J is TRBJ2-2; 13 bases agree with TRBD2. The CDR3 extends over 16 amino acids. The J segment lost 4 bases and the V segment lost 5 bases, leaving 4 bases of the junction unmatched. Germline CDR1 and CDR2: SEHNR and FQNEAQ (reference sequence). CDR3 protein: CASSPRTSGSTGELFF. The CDR3 DNA sequence: TGTGCCAGCAGCCCTAGGACTAGCGGGAGCACCGGGGAGCTGTTTTTT.

This clone was seen more than once but under ten times. The chain employs TRBV4-3 and TRBJ1-6, with 7 bases identical to TRBD1. The germline V gene encodes CDR1 LGHNA and CDR2 YSLEER. The trim removed 0 bases at V and 9 bases at J, leaving 8 bases unmatched. The CDR3 has 16 amino acids. The CDR3 DNA is TGCGCCAGCAGCCAAGATATTCTCCAGGGGGGTTCACCCCTCCACTTT. Amino acid sequence: CASSQDILQGGSPLHF.

This clone was detected once. The J gene is TRBJ1-5, the V gene TRBV4-1; 10 bases map to TRBD1. The CDR3 spans 16 residues. Germline V gene sequence: CDR1 MGHRA, CDR2 YSYEKL. The ends lost 1 base at V and 1 base at J; junction bases unmatched: 1. CDR3 in amino acids: CASSQVGQGSNQPQHF. The CDR3 DNA sequence: TGCGCCAGCAGCCAAGTGGGACAGGGGAGCAATCAGCCCCAGCATTTT.

The V gene is TRBV5-1, the J gene TRBJ2-7, with 7 bases lining up with TRBD2. The CDR3 has 14 amino acids. Germline CDR1 SGHRS, CDR2 YFSETQ. Trimming took 2 bases from V and 2 from J; bases not matched to a gene: 4. CDR3 amino acids: CASSLLAQTYEQYF. CDR3 nucleotides: TGCGCCAGCAGCTTACTAGCGCAGACCTACGAGCAGTACTTC.

The CDR3 here is CASSTQGRRYNEQFF. For the CDR3, the DNA is TGTGCCAGCAGCACACAGGGGCGACGCTACAATGAGCAGTTCTTC. The chain employs TRBV7-2 and TRBJ2-1, with 7 bases fitting TRBD1. The CDR3 spans 15 residues. J was trimmed by 3 bases and V by 5 bases; bases with no gene match: 7. Germline lookup yields CDR1 SGHTA and CDR2 FQGNSA.

The rearrangement links TRBV2 to TRBJ1-2; 7 bases line up with TRBD1. V shed 3 bases and J 8 bases; nucleotides not matched to a gene: 9. CDR1 is SNHLY and CDR2 is FYNNEI in the germline V gene. This CDR3 is built from 14 residues. The CDR3 here is CASSDSGQVEGYTF. DNA of the CDR3: TGTGCCAGCAGTGATTCAGGACAGGTGGAAGGCTACACCTTC.

The rearrangement uses TRBV29-1 and TRBJ1-2; 8 positions match TRBD1. This CDR3 comprises 14 residues. The V gene end was trimmed by 6 bases and the J gene end by 5 bases; junction bases not matched to a gene: 11. The germline CDR1 and CDR2 sequences are SQVTM and ANQGSEA. Written as DNA, the CDR3 is TGCAGCGTCTACTCGGACAGGGCGGGGTATGGCTACACCTTC. It specifies CSVYSDRAGYGYTF.

V is TRBV30 and J is TRBJ2-7, with TRBD2 matching over 7 bases. Losses at the gene ends were 3 bases for V and 7 bases for J; bases not matched to a gene: 15. Germline V lookup: CDR1 GTSNPN, CDR2 SVGIG (reference sequence). CDR3 length equals 15 residues. The CDR3 loop is CAWSLGAGVAREQYF. CDR3 bases: TGTGCCTGGAGCCTTGGGGCGGGAGTAGCGAGAGAGCAGTACTTC.

The gene calls are TRBV19 and TRBJ1-5; D is uncertain. The germline V and J ends were trimmed by 7 bases and 0 bases, with 22 bases remaining between them. The CDR3 runs 18 residues. CDR1 and CDR2 from the germline V gene are LNHDA and SQIVND (reference sequence). The CDR3 bases are TGTGCCAGTAAAAGGACTCAAGCTAATCTTGGTAGCAATCAGCCCCAGCATTTT. Protein sequence: CASKRTQANLGSNQPQHF.

This clone is large. The chain is built from TRBV5-4 and TRBJ2-1; D possibly corresponds to TRBD2 (6 bases). The CDR3 has 16 amino acids. Germline-derived CDR1 and CDR2 are SGHNT and YYREEE (reference sequence). Trimming stripped 1 base from V and 3 bases from J, with 14 bases between. The CDR3, as DNA: TGTGCCAGCAGCTTGATTGATAGCGGAAACTACAATGAGCAGTTCTTC. Translation gives CASSLIDSGNYNEQFF.

The genes are TRBV7-2 and TRBJ2-1; 9 positions agree with TRBD2. V trimming: 1 base; J trimming: 7 bases; junction bases outside the gene matches: 2. In germline, CDR1 is SGHTA, CDR2 FQGNSA. The CDR3 runs 14 residues. The CDR3 loop is CASSLDLAGNEQFF. As DNA, the CDR3 is TGTGCCAGCAGCTTAGATCTAGCGGGAAATGAGCAGTTCTTC.

J is TRBJ2-1 and V is TRBV9; 12 bases fit TRBD2. The ends lost 3 bases at V and 9 bases at J; junction bases unmatched: 1. The length of the CDR3 is 13 residues. CDR1 is SGDLS, CDR2 YYNGEE, per germline. The CDR3 loop is CASSGGLAGEQFF. CDR3 bases: TGTGCCAGCAGCGGGGGACTAGCGGGTGAGCAGTTCTTC.